This note documents a single TCR beta chain sequence. What it binds is not known. Germline V gene data show CDR1 as SGHDT and CDR2 as YYEEEE. The CDR3 loop spans 14 amino acids. The ends were cut back, 4 bases at V and 4 bases at J, with 14 bases in the middle. The sample comes from a study of shared clonotypes between healthy human individuals. Study overall: CD4 naive and CD4 memory each took three plates per donor, while CD8 naive took two and CD8 memory one. Study-wide results and caveats: Owing to a small donor count, the genetic and exposure-history diversity represented was limited.

CD4+ cell separation produced CD45RA+ naive and CD45RA-negative memory subsets. Here immunoSEQ multiplex PCR was the method, and the copy in TCRdb shows in-frame clones only, minus some. The sample holds roughly 640,000 clones, more than 95% seen once. The TCR sequence derives from a woman in her twenties or thirties in good health. This chain links TRBV5-6 with TRBJ1-2; no clear D gene. What was sequenced was naive CD4+ T cells sorted from blood. Noted subset: CD45RA+ positively selected. The CDR3 is CASSLKIYFYGYTF. The DNA for the CDR3 is TGTGCCAGCAGCCTAAAGATCTATTTCTATGGCTACACCTTC.